Below are 16 T cell receptor beta chains sequenced from a single sample in a study of T cell responses to AZD1222 COVID-19 vaccine. Assay: immunoSEQ multiplex PCR; the TCRdb copy retains only in-frame clones and omits some. Of some 97,000 clones detected, about 88% appear once; the ten largest clones hold about 1.7%. Sample: peripheral blood, taken on day 0 of AZD1222 vaccination. The receptor source for this set is an adult in good health.

The V call is TRBV6-1, the J call TRBJ2-7; the D is unclear. Trimming removed 2 bases at V and 2 bases at J, with 13 bases between. The germline V gene has CDR1 MNHNS and CDR2 SASEGT. There are 15 residues in the CDR3. DNA for the CDR3: TGTGCCAGCAGTGAATTAATGAAGAGAACCTACGAGCAGTACTTC. Translating it yields CASSELMKRTYEQYF.

The chain combines TRBV2 with TRBJ1-1; D not resolved. CDR1 is SNHLY and CDR2 is FYNNEI in the germline V gene. The CDR3 has 14 amino acids. V lost 6 bases and J lost 3, with 14 bases in between. CDR3 sequence (DNA): TGTGCCAGCAGCCCGACAATGGGGTACACTGAAGCTTTCTTT. Protein: CASSPTMGYTEAFF.

With respect to this clone: The junction differs from germline at one of its ends, possibly a read error. DNA for the CDR3: TGTGCCAGCAGCTTAGCCGAAAAGGGGCCAGGGGATTTT. Its protein is CASSLAEKGPGDF. J is TRBJ2-3 and V is TRBV7-8; D is perhaps TRBD1 (6 bases). The germline gives CDR1 SGHVS, CDR2 FQNEAQ. CDR3 length: 13 residues.

By share, this clone ranks as large (0.1 to 1%). The chain uses TRBV11-2 and TRBJ2-1, with D possibly matching TRBD2 (5 bases). V dropped 5 bases and J dropped 4 bases, with 18 bases sitting between them. The CDR3 consists of 16 residues. Per germline, CDR1 SGHAT and CDR2 FQNNGV. DNA for the CDR3: TGTGCCAGCAGCCGCAGCGGCCTGGAAGGATACAATGAGCAGTTCTTC. Translated, it gives CASSRSGLEGYNEQFF.

J is TRBJ2-1 and V is TRBV6-2 or TRBV6-3, with TRBD2 identical over 12 bases. Germline values: CDR1 MNHEY, CDR2 SVGEGT. Trimming cost V 6 bases and J 1 base; bases outside gene matches: 7. This CDR3 spans 17 amino acids. Here the CDR3 reads CASSHHGLAGSYNEQFF. DNA of the CDR3: TGTGCCAGCAGCCACCATGGACTAGCGGGATCCTACAATGAGCAGTTCTTC.

J is TRBJ2-1 and V is TRBV15; possible D gene TRBD2, 5 bases. This CDR3 contains 16 residues. From germline, CDR1 is LNHNV and CDR2 YYDKDF (reference sequence). V was cut by 2 bases and J by 0 bases, with 11 bases left in between. The DNA of the CDR3 is TGTGCCACCAGCAGACCGAGGGAAGGCTCCTACAATGAGCAGTTCTTC. Protein: CATSRPREGSYNEQFF.

The CDR3 sequence is CASRSISGANVLTF. DNA of the CDR3: TGTGCCAGCAGATCGATCTCTGGGGCCAACGTCCTGACTTTC. The gene calls are TRBV25-1 and TRBJ2-6, with D hard to call. The CDR3 has 14 amino acids. With 6 bases removed from V and 0 bases from J, the gap between germline ends came to 6 bases. The germline V gene has CDR1 MGHDK and CDR2 SYGVNS.

The rearrangement uses TRBV7-9 and TRBJ2-7, with 7 bases fitting TRBD2. The germline V gene has CDR1 SEHNR and CDR2 FQNEAQ (reference sequence). This CDR3 region has 15 residues. V was pared by 5 bases and J by 4 bases, with 11 bases of the junction left unmatched. The CDR3 loop reads CASSGAAGDRYEQYF. The CDR3 region has the DNA TGTGCCAGCAGCGGGGCGGCGGGGGATCGGTACGAGCAGTACTTC.

This clone has just one count. The rearrangement uses TRBV19 and TRBJ1-5; 10 positions agree with TRBD1. After removal of 4 bases from V and 5 bases from J, the junction contained 5 bases not matched to a gene. CDR1 is LNHDA, CDR2 SQIVND, per germline (reference sequence). The CDR3 has 15 amino acids. Written as DNA, the CDR3 is TGTGCCAGTAGTAAGGGACAGGGGATCGATCAGCCCCAGCATTTT. This translates into CASSKGQGIDQPQHF. Combining the CDR3 with reference TRBV19 and TRBJ1-5 gives the whole variable domain DGGITQSPKYLFRKEGQNVTLSCEQNLNHDAMYWYRQDPGQGLRLIYYSQIVNDFQKGDIAEGYSVSREKKESFPLTVTSAQKNPTAFYLCASSKGQGIDQPQHFGDGTRLSIL.

The sample holds one count of this clone. The chain has TRBV5-1 and TRBJ2-6; unclear D gene. Germline CDR1 is SGHRS and CDR2 is YFSETQ. The CDR3 spans 15 residues. Trimming took off 1 base at V and 0 bases at J, with 5 bases between the two ends. CDR3 sequence (DNA): TGCGCCAGCAGCTTGATGGACTCTGGGGCCAACGTCCTGACTTTC. Residues: CASSLMDSGANVLTF.

The chain has TRBV24-1 and TRBJ1-5, with D possibly matching TRBD1 (6 bases). Germline loops: CDR1 KGHDR, CDR2 SFDVKD. V was clipped by 4 bases and J by 6 bases, with 24 bases between them. The CDR3 is 18 residues long. CDR3 DNA sequence: TGTGCCACCAGTGAGACGGAGGCGACTTCGGGGGGGGCTCAGCCCCAGCATTTT. The encoded protein is CATSETEATSGGAQPQHF.

This sequence joins TRBV28 and TRBJ1-1; D may be TRBD1 (5 bases). The CDR3 contains 16 residues. Trimming removed 2 bases from V and 1 base from J, with 14 bases in between. Looked up from germline, CDR1 is MDHEN and CDR2 is SYDVKM. CDR3 sequence reads: CASSLGGLSTNTEAFF. In DNA, the CDR3 is TGTGCCAGCAGTTTAGGGGGTCTTTCAACGAACACTGAAGCTTTCTTT.

The chain links TRBV7-2 to TRBJ1-1; 7 bases align to TRBD1. Germline V lookup: CDR1 SGHTA, CDR2 FQGNSA. The CDR3 loop spans 14 amino acids. With V trimmed by 5 bases and J by 4 bases, 7 bases remained unmatched. CDR3 region: CASSHSQGSTEAFF. As DNA, the CDR3 is TGTGCCAGCAGCCACTCACAGGGGAGCACTGAAGCTTTCTTT.

This clone showed up just once. The chain uses TRBV4-3 and TRBJ1-3, with D possibly matching TRBD1 (5 bases). The CDR3 covers 17 residues. CDR1 and CDR2 (germline): LGHNA, YSLEER. V gave up 0 bases and J gave up 6 bases, with 18 bases separating them. This chain's CDR3 is CASSQESLGGRQNTIYF. CDR3 in DNA: TGCGCCAGCAGCCAAGAATCCCTCGGGGGTCGGCAAAACACCATATATTTT.

The gene calls are TRBV10-3 and TRBJ1-6; 7 bases align to TRBD1. The V gene's germline CDR1 is ENHRY and CDR2 SYGVKD. Trimming took 6 bases from V and 7 from J; bases not matched to a gene: 6. This CDR3 spans 14 amino acids. CDR3 sequence: CAIRSTGTNSPLHF. In DNA form, the CDR3 reads TGTGCCATCAGGTCGACAGGGACAAATTCACCCCTCCACTTT.

The chain uses TRBV3-1 (or the pseudogene TRBV3-2) and TRBJ1-2; D remains unclear. Germline V lookup: CDR1 LGHDT, CDR2 YNNKEL (reference sequence). Trimming shortened V by 1 base and J by 11 bases, and 11 bases separated the two germline ends. CDR3 length: 12 residues. The CDR3 DNA reads TGTGCCAGCAGCCAAGGACGGACGGAGTACACCTTC. Translated, it gives CASSQGRTEYTF.